The present T cell receptor (beta chain) was sequenced within a study of cytomegalovirus exposure and HLA in healthy donors (dated by TCRdb to about 2017). The study in broad terms: In an earlier analysis of approximately 500 of the donors, around 290 Gb of sequence data and approximately 100 million unique TCR beta sequences from 180 million or so T cells were reported. An early release covering some 640 HLA-typed donors comprised about 300 gigabases of sequencing data and around 85 million unique TCR sequences. Of the 300 to 400 genotyped donors, approximately 83% fell in the genetic ancestry cluster associated with self-reported Caucasian donors. The aim of the study was to test whether cataloging public T cell receptors could identify signatures of past pathogen exposure. Using immunosequencing, the study profiled T cell repertoires from 640 or so subjects and related those repertoires to cytomegalovirus serostatus. A separate validation cohort of roughly 130 different subjects was used in addition to the 666-subject first cohort. High-throughput TCR immunosequencing, statistical association of individual TCRs with disease status, and machine learning were combined to predict cytomegalovirus infection status. To study patterns of TCR occurrence, a later analysis re-analyzed previously published TCR beta repertoires from under 750 donors and added high-resolution HLA genotyping. The later analysis used no new phenotypic data to find candidate immune exposures, relying instead on TCR beta sequences and their occurrence across donors. In an earlier analysis of roughly 540 of the donors, high-throughput TCR beta sequencing was used to judge whether each TCR beta V gene segment behaved as functional or pseudogenic. Donor age, sex, ethnicity and CMV serostatus were compiled alongside the repertoire data. In a later genetic analysis, genome-wide SNP genotypes for about three fifths of the roughly 670 donors were used, and that subset was treated as a discovery cohort. Every repertoire in the discovery cohort had been generated on one and the same sequencing platform. Both class I and class II loci were covered by HLA typing, at four-digit resolution. Typing coverage varied by locus: 629-630 donors for A, B, C, DRB1 and DQB1; approximately 520 for DQA1; nearly 610 for DPA1; approximately 470 for DPB1. Roughly 5 DR-DQ haplotypes were handled as single units for association and clustering, since linkage in the cohort was strong. Among about 400 genotyped donors of the cohort, an average of approximately 240,000 unique TCR beta nucleotide sequences was sequenced per donor, of which roughly 18% were non-productive.

A word on this clone: No cognate antigen has been identified for it. Base qualities are not recorded, but no much larger clone differs from it by a single base.

The investigation overall reported the following: In the study, approximately 160 TCR beta chains were listed as associated with cytomegalovirus. In a later analysis, several top co-occurrence clusters were reported to appear linked to parvovirus B19, influenza, CMV and Epstein-Barr virus. CMV serostatus was the only immune exposure information available for the cohort. In a later analysis, the rate of TCR association differed among HLA loci, with DRB1 alleles having the most associated TCRs and HLA-C alleles having the fewest. In a later analysis, HLA-associated TCR beta chains showed more clonal expansion and lower generation probabilities than non-associated chains that were equally common. Because some donors lacked HLA typing at each locus, the association tests relied only on the typed subset. Cytomegalovirus status was reported to be diagnosed by the classifier with high specificity and sensitivity in both the original and validation cohorts. According to a later analysis, most CMV-associated TCR beta chains appeared to be HLA-restricted, and the HLA associations seemed to be driven largely by CMV exposure. When HLA alleles, especially DR and DQ, strongly co-occurred, TCR associations were difficult to assign to individual alleles. A further reported finding was that TCR beta sequences accurately predicted the HLA-A and HLA-B alleles for most subjects in the first cohort. A cluster of highly shared sequence variants was judged likely to be a technical artifact of the sequencing pipeline. In vitro tests confirmed that a few of the cytomegalovirus-associated TCR beta chains recognize cytomegalovirus antigens. V-gene and J-gene trimming of TCR beta chains was associated with a missense DCLRE1C variant in a later genetic analysis, and the association was replicated in an independent cohort. Compared with the 666-donor mean, donors in an Asian-associated ancestry cluster had fewer N-insertions in productive TCRs, according to a later genetic analysis. About 17 rarely observed V segments, including chromosome 9 orphons, were excluded from the earlier analysis of some 590 of the donors because counts were too low. Presence/absence analyses assumed roughly uniform sequencing depth across donors, an assumption that may not hold. Broadly in line with IMGT annotations, most TCR beta V segments showed up in productive rearrangements about 90% or about 30% of the time in an earlier analysis of some 590 of the donors. Linkage disequilibrium might explain the correlated functional status among segregating V segments, but an unknown experimental factor could not be excluded. The authors suggested that the approach could potentially be extended to other disease states and immunological phenotypes. In this cohort, only TCR beta chains were sequenced, and detectable features were limited by the absence of alpha or paired-chain data. Because the 87-base-pair reads could not distinguish some IMGT-functional V segments, including TRBV6-2 and TRBV6-3, those segments were excluded. A later analysis associated 17,000 or so TCR beta sequences with specific HLA alleles at a false discovery rate of 0.05. While some public TCRs were present in many individuals, most TCR sequences turned up only very rarely across donors.

The CDR3 sequence holds 15 residues, the cysteine and phenylalanine included. Only the CDR3 DNA is retained, 45 bases long and in frame from the first base. V is shortened by 1 base, J by 5 bases, and the region joining them spans 9 bases. CDR1 and CDR2, looked up from the germline V gene, are SGHTA and FQGNSA. In total, 630 or so healthy bone marrow donors made up the cohort. At the time of sampling, every cohort member was nominally healthy, though immune exposures that went unrecorded were likely present. The donor tested CMV seronegative and was one of the 352 seronegative cohort members. Every donor gave a peripheral blood sample, and the peripheral blood mononuclear cells from that sample were used for TCR beta sequencing. The Qiagen DNeasy Blood Extraction Kit was used to extract genomic DNA from the blood cell samples. Libraries were made using the immunoSEQ multiplex PCR assay. The multiplex PCR relied on a mix of 60 forward primers for TCR Vbeta segments and 13 reverse primers for TCR Jbeta segments. The CDR3 region of rearranged TCR beta genes was amplified from genomic DNA by a multiplex PCR assay. The Illumina HiSeq System was used to sequence the amplified TCR beta libraries as 87-base-pair reads. As for the original processing: In a later analysis, about 80 million unique TCR beta chains were counted across the 500 to 850 repertoires, and roughly 10 million of these chains were shared by at least two donors. To remove PCR and sequencing errors, raw reads were error-corrected and collapsed into unique sequences using a nearest-neighbor algorithm that merged closely related sequences. Alignment of CDR3 sequences to IMGT reference sequences was used to assign V, D and J gene segments. For a sequence to be retained, a match of at least six nucleotides was required to both a V gene segment and a J gene segment. A rearrangement counted as productive if the CDR3 had no stop codons and remained in frame with V and J, and every other rearrangement counted as non-productive. CDR3 was defined by IMGT convention, running from the second conserved V-encoded cysteine to the conserved J-encoded phenylalanine. In an earlier analysis of approximately 500 of the donors, sequences lacking an unambiguous match to a single V gene segment were excluded. An earlier analysis of under 750 of the donors called V segments functional above 56.7% productive rearrangements and segregating when the between-donor standard deviation exceeded 5%. To diagnose cytomegalovirus status from the catalog of TCR beta chain sequences, a statistical classification framework was built. A later analysis assigned V and J genes by comparing TCR nucleotide sequences with IMGT/GENE-DB human TR gene sequences. The TCRdist pipeline was used in a later analysis to assign CDR3 sequences and most-parsimonious VDJ recombination scenarios. In a later analysis, each TCR beta chain was defined by its CDR3 amino acid sequence together with its V-gene family, and reads lacking a unique V-gene family were excluded. As a way to deal with suspected cross-contamination and a sequencing artifact, a later analysis dropped hundreds of nucleotide sequences that were highly shared and had low generation probability. In a later analysis, a clonal expansion index was calculated for each public chain from normalized within-repertoire ranks of inferred template counts. In a later analysis, generation probabilities were computed with a VDJ recombination model fitted to out-of-frame rearrangements, and the resulting probabilities were checked against IGoR. A later analysis scored TCR-TCR, TCR-HLA and TCR-CMV co-occurrence with hypergeometric tests, applying a repertoire-size bias correction to TCR pairs. In a later analysis, false discovery rates were estimated by permuting HLA or CMV assignments 20 times. In a later analysis, co-occurring TCRs were grouped using DBSCAN, with TCRdist sequence similarity added in when clustering inside HLA-allele-positive subsets. Co-occurrence clustering excluded repertoires with fewer than 30,000 or more than 120,000 public chains, plus five with anomalous nucleotide sharing. The source is immuneACCESS, and TCRdb retained only in-frame sequences with V and J called. Part of the clones is not carried over; for the studies checked, unresolved V genes explain less than half of this, and the remainder is unexplained. That table gives V, J and clone size, and the DNA gave D and trimming. In this sample the table shows under 150,000 clones, about 80% of which occur a single time. Roughly 3.6% of the sample rests with the top ten.

The sequencing sample was made of PBMCs. The sequence was collected from a man aged 30 to 45 in good health and CMV-seronegative. The rearranged chain carries TRBV7-2 and TRBJ2-6, with the D segment identity uncertain. In nucleotides, the sequence is TGTGCCAGCAGCTTAGACCACTCCAGGGCCAACGTCCTGACTTTC. The encoded protein is CASSLDHSRANVLTF.